These 3 T cell receptor beta chains were sequenced from one sample in a study of T-cell memory formation after mild COVID-19. TCRdb reanalysed the 5' RACE reads using MiXCR and keeps one entry per CDR3 protein. This sample carries 550,000 to 700,000 distinct CDR3 sequences, roughly 17% of them seen once, and the ten largest clones take about 8.1%. Sequenced material: PBMCs or a T cell subset sorted from them (not recorded which). These receptors originate from an adult woman who had mild COVID-19 (a few samples of this study predate the infection). Cell type and time point are not known.

Concerning this clonotype: One end of the junction varies from germline; a read error may be responsible. J is TRBJ1-5 and V is TRBV20-1; possible D gene TRBD1, 6 bases. The CDR3 has 13 amino acids. From germline, CDR1 is DFQATT and CDR2 SNEGSKA (reference sequence). This CDR3 is CSAVEGGIQLQHF. DNA of the CDR3: TGCAGTGCCGTTGAAGGGGGGATACAGCTCCAGCATTTT.

V usage is TRBV5-1 and J usage is TRBJ1-5; D may be TRBD1 (6 bases). Trimming shortened V by 4 bases and J by 6 bases, and 17 bases separated the two germline ends. The germline gives CDR1 SGHRS, CDR2 YFSETQ. CDR3 length: 15 residues. The CDR3 DNA sequence: TGCGCCAGCAGCCCCGGGACAAGCTCCCCTCAGCCCCAGCATTTT. Translating it yields CASSPGTSSPQPQHF.

This clonotype turned up a few times. The J gene is TRBJ2-1, the V gene TRBV10-3; TRBD2 agrees at 11 bases. The germline gives CDR1 ENHRY, CDR2 SYGVKD. The CDR3 length is 19 residues. V shed 0 bases and J 2 bases; nucleotides not matched to a gene: 9. The CDR3 here is CAISESTSGAYSPYNEQFF. The CDR3 DNA follows: TGTGCCATCAGTGAGTCGACTAGCGGGGCCTACTCCCCCTACAATGAGCAGTTCTTC.